These 3 T cell receptor beta chains came from one sample sequenced in a study of shared clonotypes between healthy human individuals (dated by TCRdb to the early 2020s). CD8 naive samples were CD45RO-negative cells positively selected for CCR7, giving a CD45RA+CCR7+ population that excluded TemRA cells. Preparation of the library involved the immunoSEQ multiplex PCR assay. The table comes from immuneACCESS by way of TCRdb, which keeps in-frame sequences with V and J called. Part of the clones is missing from these tables; in studies checked, under half for an unresolved V gene and the rest for unknown reasons. Here the sample has roughly 1,800,000 clones; approximately 94% occur a single time. 0.9% to 1.5% of the sample lies in the top ten. The source material was naive CD8+ T cells sorted from blood. The cell subset or site label for this specimen denotes: CD45RA+CCR7+. Receptors originate from a man younger than 35 in good health.

Of note for this clone: Other DNA sequences in this specimen translate into the identical CDR3. CDR3 sequence: CASSLSGGGEQYF. In DNA, the CDR3 is TGTGCCAGCAGTTTATCGGGTGGGGGCGAGCAGTACTTC. V is TRBV27 and J is TRBJ2-7; D tentatively fits TRBD1 or TRBD2 (5 bases each). CDR1 and CDR2 from the germline V gene are MNHEY and SMNVEV (reference sequence). The CDR3 contains 13 residues. Trimming shortened V by 0 bases and J by 6 bases, and 9 bases separated the two germline ends.

This sequence joins TRBV27 and TRBJ1-2; 8 nucleotides line up with TRBD1. J gave up 1 base and V 0 bases, and 7 bases lay outside the gene matches. The CDR3 consists of 17 residues. The germline gives CDR1 MNHEY, CDR2 SMNVEV (reference sequence). The CDR3 region has the DNA TGTGCCAGCAGTTTATCAGGGACAGGTCTGATTAACTATGGCTACACCTTC. Translation gives CASSLSGTGLINYGYTF.

Turning to this clone: This CDR3 is also generated by other DNA sequences in the sample. The chain is built from TRBV27 and TRBJ2-7; 7 bases align to TRBD2. CDR3 length: 14 residues. After removal of 9 bases from V and 0 bases from J, the junction contained 8 bases not matched to a gene. In germline, CDR1 is MNHEY, CDR2 SMNVEV (reference sequence). The CDR3 DNA reads TGTGCCAGTTCCCCCGGCGGGAGCTCCTACGAGCAGTACTTC. Amino acids: CASSPGGSSYEQYF.